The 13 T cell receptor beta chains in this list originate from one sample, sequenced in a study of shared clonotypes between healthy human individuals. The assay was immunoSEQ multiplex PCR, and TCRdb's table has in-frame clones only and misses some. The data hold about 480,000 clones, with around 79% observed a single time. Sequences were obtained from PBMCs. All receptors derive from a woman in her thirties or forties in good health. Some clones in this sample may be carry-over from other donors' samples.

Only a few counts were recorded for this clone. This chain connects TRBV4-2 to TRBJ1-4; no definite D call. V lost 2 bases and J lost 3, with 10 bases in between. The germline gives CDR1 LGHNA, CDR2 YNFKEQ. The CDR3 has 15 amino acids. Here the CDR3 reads CASSQTVRANEKLFF. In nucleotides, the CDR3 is TGTGCCAGCAGCCAAACAGTAAGGGCTAATGAAAAACTGTTTTTT.

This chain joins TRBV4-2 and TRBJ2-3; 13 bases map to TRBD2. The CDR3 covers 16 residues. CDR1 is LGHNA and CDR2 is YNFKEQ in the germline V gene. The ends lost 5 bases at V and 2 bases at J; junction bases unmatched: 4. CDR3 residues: CASSSGLAGITDTQYF. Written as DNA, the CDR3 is TGTGCCAGCAGCTCGGGACTAGCGGGGATCACAGATACGCAGTATTTT.

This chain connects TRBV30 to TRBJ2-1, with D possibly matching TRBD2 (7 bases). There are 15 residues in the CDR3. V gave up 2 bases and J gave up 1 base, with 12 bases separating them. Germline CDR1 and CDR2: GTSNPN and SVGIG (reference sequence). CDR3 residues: CAWSKGGESYNEQFF. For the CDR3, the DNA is TGTGCCTGGAGTAAAGGGGGGGAGTCCTACAATGAGCAGTTCTTC. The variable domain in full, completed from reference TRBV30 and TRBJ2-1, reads SQTIHQWPATLVQPVGSPLSLECTVEGTSNPNLYWYRQAAGRGLQLLFYSVGIGQISSEVPQNLSASRPQDRQFILSSKKLLLSDSGFYLCAWSKGGESYNEQFFGPGTRLTVL.

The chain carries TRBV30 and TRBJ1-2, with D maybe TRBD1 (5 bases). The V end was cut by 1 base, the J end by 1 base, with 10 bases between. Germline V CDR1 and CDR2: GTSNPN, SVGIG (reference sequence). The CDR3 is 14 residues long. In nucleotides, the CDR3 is TGTGCCTGGAGTGAGACAGCTCTTAACTATGGCTACACCTTC. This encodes CAWSETALNYGYTF.

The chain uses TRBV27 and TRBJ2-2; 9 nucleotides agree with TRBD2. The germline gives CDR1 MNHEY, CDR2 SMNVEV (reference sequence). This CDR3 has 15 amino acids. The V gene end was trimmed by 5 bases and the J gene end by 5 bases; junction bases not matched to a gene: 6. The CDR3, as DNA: TGTGCCAGCAGTCCCGGGACTAGCTGGACCGGGGAGCTGTTTTTT. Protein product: CASSPGTSWTGELFF.

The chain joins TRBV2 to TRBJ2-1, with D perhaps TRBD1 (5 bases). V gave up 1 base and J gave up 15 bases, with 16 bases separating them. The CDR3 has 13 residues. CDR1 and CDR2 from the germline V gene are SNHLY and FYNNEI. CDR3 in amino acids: CASSEEKGVQSFF. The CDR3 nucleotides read TGTGCCAGCAGTGAAGAGAAAGGGGTTCAGTCGTTCTTC.

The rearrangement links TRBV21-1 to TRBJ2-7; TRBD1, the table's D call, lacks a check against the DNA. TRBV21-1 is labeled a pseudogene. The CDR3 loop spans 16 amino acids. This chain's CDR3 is CASSKDREPPSYEQYF. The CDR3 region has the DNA TGTGCCAGCAGCAAAGACAGGGAGCCCCCCTCCTACGAGCAGTACTTC.

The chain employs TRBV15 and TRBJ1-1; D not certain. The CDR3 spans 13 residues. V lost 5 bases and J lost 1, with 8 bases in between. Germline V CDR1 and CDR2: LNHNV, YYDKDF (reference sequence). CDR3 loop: CATSGGRNTEAFF. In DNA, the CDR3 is TGTGCCACCAGCGGCGGGAGGAACACTGAAGCTTTCTTT.

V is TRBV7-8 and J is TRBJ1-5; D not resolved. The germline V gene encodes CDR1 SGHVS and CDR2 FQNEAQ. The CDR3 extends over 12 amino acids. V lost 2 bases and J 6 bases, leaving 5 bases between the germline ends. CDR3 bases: TGTGCCAGCAGCTTACAACTTCAGCCCCAGCATTTT. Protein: CASSLQLQPQHF.

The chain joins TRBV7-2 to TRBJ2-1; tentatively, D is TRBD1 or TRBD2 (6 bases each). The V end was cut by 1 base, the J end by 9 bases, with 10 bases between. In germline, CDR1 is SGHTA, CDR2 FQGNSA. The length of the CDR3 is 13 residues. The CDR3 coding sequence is TGTGCCAGCAGCTTAGTCGGGGGCAGTGAGCAGTTCTTC. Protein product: CASSLVGGSEQFF. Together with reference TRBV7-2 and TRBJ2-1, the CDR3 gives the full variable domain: GAGVSQSPSNKVTEKGKDVELRCDPISGHTALYWYRQSLGQGLEFLIYFQGNSAPDKSGLPSDRFSAERTGGSVSTLTIQRTQQEDSAVYLCASSLVGGSEQFFGPGTRLTVL.

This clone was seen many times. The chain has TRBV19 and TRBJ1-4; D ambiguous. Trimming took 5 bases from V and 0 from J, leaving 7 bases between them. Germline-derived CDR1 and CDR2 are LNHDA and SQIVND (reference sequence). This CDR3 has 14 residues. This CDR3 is CASSLMATNEKLFF. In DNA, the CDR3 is TGTGCCAGTAGTCTGATGGCAACTAATGAAAAACTGTTTTTT.

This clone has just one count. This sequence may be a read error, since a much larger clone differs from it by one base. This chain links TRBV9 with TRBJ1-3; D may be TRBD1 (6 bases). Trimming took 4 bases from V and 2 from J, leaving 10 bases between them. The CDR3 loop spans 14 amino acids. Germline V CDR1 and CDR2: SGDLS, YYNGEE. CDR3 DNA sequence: TGTGCCAGCAGCTCCGGGACACCTGGAAACACCATATATTTT. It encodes CASSSGTPGNTIYF. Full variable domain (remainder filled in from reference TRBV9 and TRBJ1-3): DSGVTQTPKHLITATGQRVTLRCSPRSGDLSVYWYQQSLDQGLQFLIQYYNGEERAKGNILERFSAQQFPDLHSELNLSSLELGDSALYFCASSSGTPGNTIYFGEGSWLTVV.

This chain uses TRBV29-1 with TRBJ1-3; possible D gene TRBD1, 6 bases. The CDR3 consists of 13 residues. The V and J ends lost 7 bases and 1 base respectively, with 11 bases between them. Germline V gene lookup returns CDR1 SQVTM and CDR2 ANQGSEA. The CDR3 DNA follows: TGCAGCGCCCAGGGACAATCTGGAAACACCATATATTTT. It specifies CSAQGQSGNTIYF.